The 32 T cell receptor beta chains given below trace back to one sample, sequenced in a study of shared clonotypes between healthy human individuals. Using immunoSEQ multiplex PCR, the repertoire was profiled, and TCRdb retains in-frame clones only, with some absent. The data contain some 1.4 million clones, 96% of them seen just once; the ten biggest clones take up more than 0.9%. Specimen: naive CD4+ T cells sorted from blood. The subset here: CD45RA+ positively selected. All receptors come from a man younger than 40 in good health.

This chain connects TRBV4-2 to TRBJ2-7, with 10 nucleotides matching TRBD1. CDR3 length equals 17 residues. Per germline, CDR1 LGHNA and CDR2 YNFKEQ. The J segment lost 2 bases and the V segment lost 1 base, leaving 8 bases of the junction unmatched. The CDR3 spells CASSQGSRDRGPYEQYF. Here the CDR3 DNA reads TGTGCCAGCAGCCAAGGCTCCCGGGACAGGGGACCCTACGAGCAGTACTTC.

The CDR3 coding sequence is TGTGCCAGCAGTTACTCGACAGGGAGGTTTGAGCCCCAGCATTTT. As protein: CASSYSTGRFEPQHF. The chain employs TRBV6-5 and TRBJ1-5; 7 bases agree with TRBD1. Trimming cost V 0 bases and J 8 bases; bases outside gene matches: 7. CDR1 MNHEY and CDR2 SVGAGI come from the germline V gene. CDR3 size: 15 residues.

As regards this clone: The same CDR3 also results from other DNA sequences found in this sample. The chain couples TRBV9 to TRBJ2-1, with D tentatively TRBD2 (6 bases). Per germline, CDR1 SGDLS and CDR2 YYNGEE. The length of the CDR3 is 13 residues. With 1 base removed from V and 6 bases from J, the gap between germline ends came to 8 bases. CDR3: CASSVLASNEQFF. The CDR3 region has the DNA TGTGCCAGCAGCGTACTAGCGTCCAATGAGCAGTTCTTC.

The chain recombines TRBV6-5 with TRBJ2-7; a possible D gene is TRBD2 (5 bases). Trimming cost V 5 bases and J 3 bases, with 11 bases left between them. Germline CDR1 reads MNHEY; CDR2 reads SVGAGI. The CDR3 has 13 residues. CDR3 nucleotide sequence: TGTGCCAGCAGTACGCAACTAGGCTACGAGCAGTACTTC. Its protein is CASSTQLGYEQYF.

The rearrangement joins TRBV6-1 to TRBJ2-6, with D perhaps matching TRBD1 (6 bases). Trimming left V 7 bases short and J 2 bases short, with 9 bases between. This CDR3 has 14 residues. Looked up from germline, CDR1 is MNHNS and CDR2 is SASEGT. CDR3 DNA sequence: TGTGCCAGCAACCACAGGGCTGGGGCCAACGTCCTGACTTTC. This sequence encodes CASNHRAGANVLTF.

This chain uses TRBV18 with TRBJ2-5, with a possible D match to TRBD2 (7 bases). Germline CDR1 KGHSH, CDR2 LQKENI. V dropped 1 base and J dropped 7 bases, with 16 bases sitting between them. The CDR3 totals 15 residues. CDR3 nucleotides: TGTGCCAGCTCACCACGCGGGGGCGAGGGACGGACCCAGTACTTC. This gives the protein CASSPRGGEGRTQYF.

As for this clone: Other DNA sequences from this sample encode an identical CDR3 as well. The V call is TRBV7-2, the J call TRBJ2-7, with 8 bases aligning to TRBD1. V was pared by 5 bases and J by 0 bases, with 3 bases of the junction left unmatched. The CDR3 consists of 14 residues. Germline-derived CDR1 and CDR2 are SGHTA and FQGNSA. The CDR3 DNA reads as TGTGCCAGCAGCCTGGACAGGGCCTCCTACGAGCAGTACTTC. Its translation: CASSLDRASYEQYF.

The V call is TRBV7-9, the J call TRBJ1-3, with D maybe TRBD1 (5 bases). CDR1 SEHNR and CDR2 FQNEAQ come from the germline V gene (reference sequence). V was cut by 4 bases and J by 4 bases, with 8 bases left in between. CDR3 length equals 13 residues. CDR3 amino acids: CASSSGDGNTIYF. CDR3 nucleotides: TGTGCCAGCAGCTCGGGGGACGGAAACACCATATATTTT. Using reference TRBV7-9 and TRBJ1-3 for the parts outside the CDR3, the full variable domain is DTGVSQNPRHKITKRGQNVTFRCDPISEHNRLYWYRQTLGQGPEFLTYFQNEAQLEKSRLLSDRFSAERPKGSFSTLEIQRTEQGDSAMYLCASSSGDGNTIYFGEGSWLTVV.

This clone occurred once. V gene TRBV4-3 combines with J gene TRBJ2-1; TRBD2 is a possible D gene (6 bases). The CDR3 is 14 amino acids. V was clipped by 2 bases and J by 7 bases, with 12 bases between them. CDR1 and CDR2 from the germline V gene are LGHNA and YSLEER. This CDR3 reads CASSQPGTLNEQFF. For the CDR3, the DNA is TGCGCCAGCAGCCAACCCGGGACTCTAAATGAGCAGTTCTTC.

The chain couples TRBV2 to TRBJ1-5, with D unresolved. V lost 0 bases and J lost 2, with 11 bases in between. CDR1 is SNHLY, CDR2 FYNNEI, per germline. This CDR3 is built from 16 residues. CDR3 region: CASSEALGSRNQPQHF. CDR3 nucleotide sequence: TGTGCCAGCAGTGAAGCATTGGGGTCTCGCAATCAGCCCCAGCATTTT.

The V gene is TRBV11-2, the J gene TRBJ2-3, with D hard to call. The CDR3 is 11 residues long. Looked up from germline, CDR1 is SGHAT and CDR2 is FQNNGV. The V gene lost 1 base and the J gene lost 8 bases, with 4 bases spanning the gap. In DNA, the CDR3 is TGTGCCAGCAGCTTAGGTTTTACGCAGTATTTT. This gives the protein CASSLGFTQYF.

V gene TRBV5-1 combines with J gene TRBJ2-2, with unresolved D. CDR1 and CDR2 (germline): SGHRS, YFSETQ. V lost 4 bases and J lost 1, with 8 bases in between. This CDR3 is 14 amino acids long. For the CDR3, the DNA is TGCGCCAGCAGCCGGACGGTGAACACCGGGGAGCTGTTTTTT. The encoded protein is CASSRTVNTGELFF.

The CDR3 loop is CASSPEGTGTYEQYF. CDR3 nucleotides: TGTGCCAGCAGCCCGGAGGGGACAGGGACCTACGAGCAGTACTTC. The chain carries TRBV5-8 and TRBJ2-7, with 9 bases that match TRBD1. The CDR3 length is 15 residues. J lost 2 bases, V lost 4 bases, and 7 bases had no gene match. The germline V gene has CDR1 SGHTS and CDR2 YDEGEE.

V usage is TRBV21-1 and J usage is TRBJ2-7; the listed D gene, TRBD2, was not tested against the DNA. TRBV21-1 is noted as a pseudogene. The CDR3 length is 17 residues. The CDR3 DNA reads TGTGCCAGCAGCAAGCGTAAGGACCCCGAGGGCCGTGACGAGCAGTACTTC. This codes for CASSKRKDPEGRDEQYF.

This clone has only one observation. The gene calls are TRBV7-9 and TRBJ2-7; 8 bases line up with TRBD2. The CDR3 extends over 13 amino acids. CDR1 SEHNR and CDR2 FQNEAQ come from the germline V gene (reference sequence). Germline trimming cut 4 bases from V and 6 bases from J; bases unmatched to any gene: 5. CDR3 amino acids: CASSSSGRGEQYF. CDR3 in DNA: TGTGCCAGCAGCTCCAGCGGGAGAGGCGAGCAGTACTTC.

The chain recombines TRBV5-1 with TRBJ1-5; D not certain. The CDR3 extends over 14 amino acids. Germline lookup yields CDR1 SGHRS and CDR2 YFSETQ. V lost 5 bases to trimming and J lost 1 base, with 10 bases between them. The CDR3 loop reads CASRLEGSNQPQHF. DNA for the CDR3: TGCGCCAGCAGACTGGAGGGAAGCAATCAGCCCCAGCATTTT.

The chain combines TRBV7-8 with TRBJ2-5; possible D gene TRBD1, 5 bases. The CDR3 loop spans 15 amino acids. V lost 5 bases and J lost 0, with 13 bases in between. The germline CDR1 and CDR2 sequences are SGHVS and FQNEAQ. CDR3 DNA: TGTGCCAGCAGCCAGTACAGGTCAGACCAAGAGACCCAGTACTTC. Protein sequence: CASSQYRSDQETQYF.

The chain recombines TRBV6-5 with TRBJ1-5, with no clear D. This CDR3 spans 14 amino acids. V gave up 2 bases and J gave up 4 bases, with 9 bases separating them. Looked up from germline, CDR1 is MNHEY and CDR2 is SVGAGI. CDR3 region: CASSYQRENQPQHF. The CDR3 bases are TGTGCCAGCAGTTACCAGAGGGAAAATCAGCCCCAGCATTTT.

The V and J genes are TRBV19 and TRBJ2-5; D tentatively fits TRBD1 or TRBD2 (6 bases each). This CDR3 region has 14 residues. V lost 3 bases and J lost 5, with 13 bases in between. CDR1 and CDR2 from the germline V gene are LNHDA and SQIVND (reference sequence). The CDR3 loop reads CASSIGGPGETQYF. Written as DNA, the CDR3 is TGTGCCAGTAGTATTGGGGGGCCTGGGGAGACCCAGTACTTC.

The chain links TRBV7-8 to TRBJ2-5; D gene ambiguous. The V gene's germline CDR1 is SGHVS and CDR2 FQNEAQ. CDR3 size: 14 residues. V was pared by 4 bases and J by 1 base, with 10 bases between. The CDR3 coding sequence is TGTGCCAGCAGCTCAGCCTACCCCCAAGAGACCCAGTACTTC. As protein: CASSSAYPQETQYF.

The chain recombines TRBV6-5 with TRBJ1-1; no firm D call. The V and J ends lost 6 bases and 2 bases respectively, with 13 bases between them. The CDR3 covers 14 residues. Per the germline V gene, CDR1 is MNHEY and CDR2 is SVGAGI. CDR3 sequence reads: CASRLTQTNTEAFF. The CDR3 DNA sequence: TGTGCCAGCAGATTGACGCAGACTAACACTGAAGCTTTCTTT.

The CDR3 reads CASSTGKDRGEQYF. The DNA of the CDR3 is TGTGCCAGCAGCACGGGCAAAGATAGGGGAGAGCAGTACTTC. This chain links TRBV21-1 with TRBJ2-7; the table's D call, TRBD1, was not checked against the DNA. TRBV21-1 is a pseudogene segment. The CDR3 runs 14 residues.

The rearrangement links TRBV18 to TRBJ2-3; 8 positions agree with TRBD2. Germline loops: CDR1 KGHSH, CDR2 LQKENI. After removal of 0 bases from V and 2 bases from J, the junction contained 4 bases not matched to a gene. The CDR3 is 16 residues long. Here the CDR3 DNA reads TGTGCCAGCTCACCACCAATACTAGCGGTCACAGATACGCAGTATTTT. Its translation is CASSPPILAVTDTQYF. Complete variable domain (other parts from reference TRBV18 and TRBJ2-3): NAGVMQNPRHLVRRRGQEARLRCSPMKGHSHVYWYRQLPEEGLKFMVYLQKENIIDESGMPKERFSAEFPKEGPSILRIQQVVRGDSAAYFCASSPPILAVTDTQYFGPGTRLTVL.

The gene calls are TRBV5-6 and TRBJ2-5, with D unclear. The V and J ends lost 1 base and 5 bases respectively, with 6 bases between them. This CDR3 has 12 residues. Germline assignment: CDR1 SGHDT and CDR2 YYEEEE. CDR3 coding DNA: TGTGCCAGCAGCTTGTATCTGGAGACCCAGTACTTC. Amino acid sequence: CASSLYLETQYF.

CDR3 sequence: CAIRKAGSKAYEQYF. For the CDR3, the DNA is TGTGCCATCAGGAAAGCGGGATCGAAAGCCTACGAGCAGTACTTC. V and J are TRBV10-3 and TRBJ2-7, with 7 bases that match TRBD2. In germline, CDR1 is ENHRY, CDR2 SYGVKD. The CDR3 covers 15 residues. The J segment lost 2 bases and the V segment lost 6 bases, leaving 10 bases of the junction unmatched.

V usage is TRBV7-2 and J usage is TRBJ2-7; 9 nucleotides agree with TRBD1. This CDR3 has 14 residues. J gave up 6 bases and V 5 bases, and 8 bases lay outside the gene matches. CDR1 is SGHTA and CDR2 is FQGNSA in the germline V gene. Written as DNA, the CDR3 is TGTGCCAGCAGCCTTCCGGGACAGGGACGCGAGCAGTACTTC. Protein sequence: CASSLPGQGREQYF.

This chain connects TRBV5-6 to TRBJ2-3, with a tentative D call TRBD1 (5 bases). There are 13 residues in the CDR3. V was trimmed by 4 bases and J by 2 bases, leaving 8 bases between them. Germline CDR1 is SGHDT and CDR2 is YYEEEE. CDR3: CASSGADTDTQYF. The CDR3 DNA follows: TGTGCCAGCAGCGGGGCGGACACAGATACGCAGTATTTT.

The V and J genes are TRBV29-1 and TRBJ1-2; no firm D call. The CDR3 is 13 residues long. Trimming stripped 6 bases from V and 2 bases from J, with 13 bases between. CDR1 is SQVTM, CDR2 ANQGSEA, per germline. CDR3: CSVPAAANYGYTF. CDR3 sequence (DNA): TGCAGCGTACCGGCGGCAGCAAACTATGGCTACACCTTC.

The J gene is TRBJ2-3, the V gene TRBV7-3; 8 bases map to TRBD2. The CDR3 length is 15 residues. The V and J ends lost 5 bases and 2 bases, in that order; junction bases with no gene match: 6. The V gene's germline CDR1 is SGHTA and CDR2 FQGTGA. The CDR3 region has the DNA TGTGCCAGCAGCGTCACTAGCGGACCCACAGATACGCAGTATTTT. As protein: CASSVTSGPTDTQYF.

The chain employs TRBV21-1 and TRBJ1-5; the listed D gene, TRBD1, was not tested against the DNA. TRBV21-1 is a documented pseudogene. The CDR3 has 15 residues. The CDR3 spells CASSQRDRIGQPQHF. The CDR3 coding sequence is TGTGCCAGCAGCCAACGGGACAGGATCGGCCAGCCCCAGCATTTT.

The chain combines TRBV25-1 with TRBJ2-1; 10 nucleotides match TRBD2. Trimming removed 2 bases from V and 9 bases from J; junction bases left unmatched: 7. The CDR3 consists of 15 residues. The germline V gene encodes CDR1 MGHDK and CDR2 SYGVNS. For the CDR3, the DNA is TGTGCCAGCAGTGAAAGCCTAGCGGGAGTGCGTGAGCAGTTCTTC. This encodes CASSESLAGVREQFF. Full variable domain (remainder filled in from reference TRBV25-1 and TRBJ2-1): EADIYQTPRYLVIGTGKKITLECSQTMGHDKMYWYQQDPGMELHLIHYSYGVNSTEKGDLSSESTVSRIRTEHFPLTLESARPSHTSQYLCASSESLAGVREQFFGPGTRLTVL.

This chain connects TRBV18 to TRBJ1-1, with a tentative D call TRBD1 (6 bases). This CDR3 region has 15 residues. Germline loops: CDR1 KGHSH, CDR2 LQKENI. V was cut by 0 bases and J by 4 bases, with 12 bases left in between. CDR3 in amino acids: CASSPPQGRTTEAFF. The CDR3 coding sequence is TGTGCCAGCTCACCACCGCAGGGGCGGACCACTGAAGCTTTCTTT.